The present TCR beta chain was sequenced within a study of blood T cell repertoires in COVID-19. Study in general: From the United States, Italy and Spain came samples of acute and convalescent COVID-19. T cells, B-cell-depleted T cells, or PBMCs provided the cDNA or gDNA that served as material.

The assay was immunoSEQ multiplex PCR, and TCRdb's table has in-frame clones only and misses some. This repertoire shows 150,000 to 200,000 clones, 75% to 90% found once; its top ten account for about a tenth. Germline CDR1 SGHNT, CDR2 YENEEA. The CDR3 is made up of 13 amino acids. With 5 bases clipped from V and 4 bases from J, the junction kept 3 bases outside the gene matches. The gene calls are TRBV11-3 and TRBJ2-7; 9 positions agree with TRBD1. This clonotype was sampled from a woman of 80 years or more with active or convalescent COVID-19. Sequenced sample: peripheral blood. The CDR3 spells CASSRGTGYEQYF. CDR3 in DNA: TGTGCCAGCAGCAGGGGGACAGGGTACGAGCAGTACTTC. The full variable domain, its missing parts supplied by reference TRBV11-3 and TRBJ2-7, is EAGVVQSPRYKIIEKKQPVAFWCNPISGHNTLYWYLQNLGQGPELLIRYENEEAVDDSQLPKDRFSAERLKGVDSTLKIQPAELGDSAVYLCASSRGTGYEQYFGPGTRLTVT.